This T cell receptor beta chain was identified in a study of molecular identifiers for immune sequencing clone quantification. Study-level information: With replicates, the RNA of about 21,000 or 97,000 naive CD8 cells was split five ways and four were sequenced. Study observations and caveats: For highly expanded clones, sizes could be underestimated when identical TCR molecules share a barcode.

One entry per CDR3 protein, called by TCRdb with MiXCR from the PCR reads. The sample lists under 650,000 distinct CDR3 sequences, 15% to 20% occurring once. Trimming took 7 bases from V and 10 from J, leaving 14 bases between them. CDR3 length equals 12 residues. CDR1 is WSHSY and CDR2 is SAAADI in the germline V gene. Concerning this clonotype itself: Its antigen is currently unknown.

Sequencing was carried out using naive CD8+ T cells from blood, with Jurkat cell RNA spiked in. Subset defined: FACS-sorted CD8+CD4-CCR7+CD45RA+ naive T cells. The rearrangement links TRBV10-2 to TRBJ2-1; D perhaps matches TRBD2 (5 bases). The receptor was isolated from a human donor in good health. Some libraries in this study had Jurkat cell RNA spiked in. The CDR3 sequence: CASKIGVSEQFF. The CDR3 DNA reads TGCGCCAGCAAAATCGGGGTTTCGGAGCAGTTCTTC.